These 15 T cell receptor beta chains originate from one sample sequenced in a study of T cell changes during pregnancy in multiple sclerosis. Sequencing used immunoSEQ multiplex PCR; TCRdb keeps in-frame clones, though not all of them. The sample comprises 130,000 or so clones, 93% of which are singletons, and around 6% rests with the top ten. The sequencing used peripheral blood, collected before pregnancy. These receptor sequences come from a female donor with multiple sclerosis, enrolled in a pregnancy study.

The chain carries TRBV6-8 and TRBJ2-3; 7 nucleotides agree with TRBD1. Germline CDR1 MNHGY, CDR2 SAAAGT. V shed 8 bases and J 3 bases; nucleotides not matched to a gene: 8. The CDR3 is made up of 14 amino acids. CDR3 sequence (DNA): TGTGCCAGCCCGACAGCCAGGGGGACAGATACGCAGTATTTT. This gives the protein CASPTARGTDTQYF.

A remark on this clone: One end of the junction varies from germline; a read error may be responsible. The sample contains more than one DNA sequence encoding this CDR3. J is TRBJ2-5 and V is TRBV5-6; the match to TRBD2 covers 7 bases. Germline V gene lookup returns CDR1 SGHDT and CDR2 YYEEEE. This CDR3 region has 17 residues. In nucleotides, the CDR3 is TGCGCCAGCAGCTTGGAGGGCGGGCGGGGGTGGCAAGAGACCCAGTACTTC. Translating gives CASSLEGGRGWQETQYF.

The chain joins TRBV28 to TRBJ2-2; 9 nucleotides match TRBD1. This CDR3 is built from 15 residues. Germline trimming cut 3 bases from V and 5 bases from J; bases unmatched to any gene: 4. The germline CDR1 and CDR2 sequences are MDHEN and SYDVKM. CDR3 in DNA: TGTGCCAGCAGTTTCGGGGACAGGGAGACCGGGGAGCTGTTTTTT. It yields the protein CASSFGDRETGELFF.

The chain employs TRBV28 and TRBJ2-3, with no clear D. This CDR3 has 14 amino acids. Germline values: CDR1 MDHEN, CDR2 SYDVKM. V lost 5 bases and J 2 bases, leaving 11 bases between the germline ends. The CDR3 nucleotides read TGTGCCAGCAGTCCAACAGTATTCACAGATACGCAGTATTTT. This encodes CASSPTVFTDTQYF.

The chain has TRBV2 and TRBJ1-3, with D possibly matching TRBD1 (6 bases). The CDR3 contains 14 residues. The germline V gene has CDR1 SNHLY and CDR2 FYNNEI. Trimming took 5 bases from V and 4 from J, leaving 12 bases between them. The CDR3 region is CASSYRARGNTIYF. The CDR3 nucleotides are TGTGCCAGCAGTTACAGGGCCCGCGGAAACACCATATATTTT.

This clone was observed once. An end of the junction does not agree with germline; a read error may underlie this. The chain joins TRBV14 to TRBJ1-2, with 7 bases fitting TRBD1. Germline-derived CDR1 and CDR2 are SGHDN and FVKESK. The CDR3 totals 14 residues. The CDR3 region has the DNA TGTGCCAGCAGCCAAGATCTGACAGGGCGCGCCCCTGCCTTC. Its protein is CASSQDLTGRAPAF.

This CDR3 is CASSPDRGDTEAFF. CDR3 bases: TGCGCCAGCAGCCCGGACAGGGGAGACACTGAAGCTTTCTTT. The chain combines TRBV5-1 with TRBJ1-1; 9 bases fit TRBD1. CDR1 and CDR2 from the germline V gene are SGHRS and YFSETQ. With V trimmed by 4 bases and J by 3 bases, 4 bases remained unmatched. The CDR3 totals 14 residues.

V usage is TRBV9 and J usage is TRBJ2-1; TRBD1 matches 11 bases. V lost 1 base, J lost 3 bases, and 3 bases stayed unmatched. This CDR3 is built from 16 residues. The germline gives CDR1 SGDLS, CDR2 YYNGEE. Here the CDR3 reads CASSVSGTGGYNEQFF. The CDR3 region has the DNA TGTGCCAGCAGCGTATCCGGGACAGGGGGCTACAATGAGCAGTTCTTC.

This chain uses TRBV6-6 with TRBJ2-3; D perhaps matches TRBD2 (7 bases). The CDR3 is 16 residues long. From germline, CDR1 is MNHNY and CDR2 SVGAGI (reference sequence). V lost 7 bases and J lost 4, with 21 bases in between. The CDR3 region has the DNA TGTGCCAGCATCCGGGGAGGGGGGGCCATGGCAGATACGCAGTATTTT. Translation: CASIRGGGAMADTQYF.

The chain joins TRBV13 to TRBJ1-1, with D possibly TRBD1 on 5 matching bases. Looked up from germline, CDR1 is PRHDT and CDR2 is FYEKMQ (reference sequence). This CDR3 is built from 12 residues. Trimming removed 5 bases at V and 5 bases at J, with 9 bases between. CDR3 protein: CASSPGRTEAFF. In DNA, the CDR3 is TGTGCCAGCAGCCCAGGGAGGACTGAAGCTTTCTTT.

This clone has just a few counts. This chain joins TRBV4-1 and TRBJ2-1; tentatively, D is TRBD2 (5 bases). Trimming took 2 bases from V and 9 from J, leaving 11 bases between them. This CDR3 region has 13 residues. Germline assignment: CDR1 MGHRA and CDR2 YSYEKL. CDR3 DNA: TGCGCCAGCAGCCAACTCCCTAGCCGTGAGCAGTTCTTC. Translating gives CASSQLPSREQFF.

The chain has TRBV6-6 and TRBJ2-7; 10 nucleotides align to TRBD1. The CDR3 spans 15 residues. V shed 0 bases, J shed 7 bases, and the junction held 6 bases outside the gene matches. Germline V gene sequence: CDR1 MNHNY, CDR2 SVGAGI (reference sequence). CDR3 DNA: TGTGCCAGCAGTTACTCCGACAGGGGGCGAGAGGAGCAGTACTTC. The encoded protein is CASSYSDRGREEQYF.

The genes are TRBV4-2 and TRBJ1-2; 7 bases agree with TRBD1. V shed 4 bases, J shed 0 bases, and the junction held 8 bases outside the gene matches. This CDR3 is 16 amino acids long. Germline assignment: CDR1 LGHNA and CDR2 YNFKEQ. The CDR3: CASSLQGQGANYGYTF. CDR3 DNA: TGTGCCAGCAGCCTTCAGGGGCAGGGGGCTAACTATGGCTACACCTTC.

The genes are TRBV7-8 and TRBJ2-2; perhaps TRBD2 as D (7 bases). The CDR3 extends over 18 amino acids. V dropped 3 bases and J dropped 0 bases, with 17 bases sitting between them. The germline CDR1 and CDR2 sequences are SGHVS and FQNEAQ. The CDR3, as DNA: TGTGCCAGCAGCTTCGCCGTAAGGGGGGGCACGAACACCGGGGAGCTGTTTTTT. Encoded protein: CASSFAVRGGTNTGELFF. The full variable domain, in which reference TRBV7-8 and TRBJ2-2 provide the parts outside the CDR3, is GAGVSQSPRYKVAKRGQDVALRCDPISGHVSLFWYQQALGQGPEFLTYFQNEAQLDKSGLPSDRFFAERPEGSVSTLKIQRTQQEDSAVYLCASSFAVRGGTNTGELFFGEGSRLTVL.

The CDR3 loop is CASSLGLAEFTDTQYF. DNA of the CDR3: TGCGCCAGCAGCTTGGGACTAGCGGAGTTCACAGATACGCAGTATTTT. This sequence joins TRBV5-1 and TRBJ2-3; 9 bases match TRBD2. Unmatched junction bases numbered 4, after V lost 0 bases and J lost 2 bases. The CDR3 length is 16 residues. Germline loops: CDR1 SGHRS, CDR2 YFSETQ.